This T cell receptor (beta chain) was sequenced in a study of CD8 T cells in ankylosing spondylitis. This clonotype was seen many times. Quantitative 5'-RACE with molecular barcodes generated TCR beta libraries. TCRdb reanalysed the 5' RACE reads using MiXCR and keeps one entry per CDR3 protein. Of around 230,000 distinct CDR3 sequences in the sample, around 7.8% were seen once. The V gene's germline CDR1 is DFQATT and CDR2 SNEGSKA (reference sequence). V was clipped by 5 bases and J by 0 bases; unmatched bases: 8. The CDR3 loop spans 15 amino acids. The origin of this receptor is a male donor with ankylosing spondylitis or in good health (not recorded which). The sample consisted of blood, either unsorted or a sorted T cell fraction (not recorded which). The chain couples TRBV20-1 to TRBJ2-3, with 7 bases lining up with TRBD2. CDR3 nucleotide sequence: TGCAGTGCTCACGGGACTACCTATAGCACAGATACGCAGTATTTT. Translating it yields CSAHGTTYSTDTQYF.